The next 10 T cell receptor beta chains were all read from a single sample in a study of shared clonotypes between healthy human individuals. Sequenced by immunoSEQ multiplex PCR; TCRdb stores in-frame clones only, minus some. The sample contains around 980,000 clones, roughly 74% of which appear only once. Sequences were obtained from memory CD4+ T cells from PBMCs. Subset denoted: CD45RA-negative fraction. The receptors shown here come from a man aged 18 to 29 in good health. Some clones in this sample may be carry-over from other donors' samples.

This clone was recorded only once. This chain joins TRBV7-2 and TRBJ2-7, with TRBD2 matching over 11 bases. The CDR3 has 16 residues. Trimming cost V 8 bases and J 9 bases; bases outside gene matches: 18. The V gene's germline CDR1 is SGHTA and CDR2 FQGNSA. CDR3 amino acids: CASVGTSGSVPLPQYF. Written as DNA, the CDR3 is TGTGCCAGCGTTGGAACTAGCGGGAGTGTTCCCCTACCGCAGTACTTC.

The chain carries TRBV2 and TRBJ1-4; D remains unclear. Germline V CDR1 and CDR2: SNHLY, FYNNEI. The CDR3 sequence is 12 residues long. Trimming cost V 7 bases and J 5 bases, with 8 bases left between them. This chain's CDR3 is CASNVRNEKLFF. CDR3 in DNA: TGTGCCAGCAACGTCAGGAATGAAAAACTGTTTTTT. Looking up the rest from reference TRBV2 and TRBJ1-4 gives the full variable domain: EPEVTQTPSHQVTQMGQEVILRCVPISNHLYFYWYRQILGQKVEFLVSFYNNEISEKSEIFDDQFSVERPDGSNFTLKIRSTKLEDSAMYFCASNVRNEKLFFGSGTQLSVL.

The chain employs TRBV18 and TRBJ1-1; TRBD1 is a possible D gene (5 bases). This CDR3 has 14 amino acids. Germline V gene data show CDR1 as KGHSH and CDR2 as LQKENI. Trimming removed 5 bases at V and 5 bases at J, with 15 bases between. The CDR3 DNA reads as TGTGCCAGCTCATTAACGGCTCGGGGGACTGAAGCTTTCTTT. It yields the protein CASSLTARGTEAFF.

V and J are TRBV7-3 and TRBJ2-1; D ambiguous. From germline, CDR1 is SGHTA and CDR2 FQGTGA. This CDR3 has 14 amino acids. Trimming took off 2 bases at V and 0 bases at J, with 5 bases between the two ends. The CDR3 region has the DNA TGTGCCAGCAGCTTATCCGGCTCCTACAATGAGCAGTTCTTC. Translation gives CASSLSGSYNEQFF.

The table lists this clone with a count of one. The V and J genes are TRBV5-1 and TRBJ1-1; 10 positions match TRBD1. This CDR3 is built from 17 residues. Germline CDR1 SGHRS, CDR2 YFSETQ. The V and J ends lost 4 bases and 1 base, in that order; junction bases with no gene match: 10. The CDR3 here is CASSMTGTGARNTEAFF. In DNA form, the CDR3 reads TGCGCCAGCAGCATGACCGGGACAGGGGCGAGGAACACTGAAGCTTTCTTT.

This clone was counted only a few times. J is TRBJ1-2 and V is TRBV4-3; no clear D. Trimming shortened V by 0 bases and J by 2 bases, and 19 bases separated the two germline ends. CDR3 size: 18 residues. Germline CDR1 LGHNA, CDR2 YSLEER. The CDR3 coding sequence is TGCGCCAGCAGCCAAGATTTGGGGTTCTGGGGATTGAACTATGGCTACACCTTC. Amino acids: CASSQDLGFWGLNYGYTF.

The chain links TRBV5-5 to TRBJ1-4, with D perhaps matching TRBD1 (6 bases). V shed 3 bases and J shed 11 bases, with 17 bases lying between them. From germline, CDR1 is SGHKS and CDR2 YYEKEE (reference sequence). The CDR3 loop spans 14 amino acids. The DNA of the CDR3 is TGTGCCAGCAGCTCCCTCAGGGGTGGGGAGAAACTGTTTTTT. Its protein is CASSSLRGGEKLFF.

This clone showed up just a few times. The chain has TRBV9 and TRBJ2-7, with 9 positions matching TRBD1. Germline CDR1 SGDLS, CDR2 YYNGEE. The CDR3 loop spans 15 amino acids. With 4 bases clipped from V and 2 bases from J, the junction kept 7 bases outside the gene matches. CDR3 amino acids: CASSPEDRGPYEQYF. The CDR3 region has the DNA TGTGCCAGCAGCCCAGAGGACAGGGGCCCCTACGAGCAGTACTTC.

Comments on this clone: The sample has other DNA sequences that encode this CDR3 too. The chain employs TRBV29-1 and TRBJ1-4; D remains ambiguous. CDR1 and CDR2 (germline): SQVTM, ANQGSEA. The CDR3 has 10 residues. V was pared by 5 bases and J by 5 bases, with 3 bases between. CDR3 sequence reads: CSVLNEKLFF. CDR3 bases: TGCAGCGTTCTAAATGAAAAACTGTTTTTT.

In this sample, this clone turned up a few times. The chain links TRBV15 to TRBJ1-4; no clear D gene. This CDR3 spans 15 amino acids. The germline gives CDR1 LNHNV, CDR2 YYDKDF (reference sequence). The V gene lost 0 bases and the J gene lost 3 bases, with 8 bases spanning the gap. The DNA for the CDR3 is TGTGCCACCAGCAGAGATGCGCGTTCTAATGAAAAACTGTTTTTT. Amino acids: CATSRDARSNEKLFF.